This T cell receptor beta chain was identified in a study of blood T cell repertoires in COVID-19. On the study more broadly: The United States, Italy and Spain supplied acute and convalescent COVID-19 samples. The analysed material was cDNA or gDNA that came from T cells, B-cell-depleted T cells, or PBMCs.

Source study methods: Amplification from reference gene primers served as the basis for estimated nucleated cell counts. Only in-frame clones appear in the TCRdb table, and some are missing; sequencing was by immunoSEQ multiplex PCR. The V and J calls and clone size are taken from that table; D and trimming were inferred from the DNA. In the table there are about 190,000 clones, about 90% of which are singletons. Per germline, CDR1 SQVTM and CDR2 ANQGSEA. The CDR3 totals 17 residues. V shed 4 bases, J shed 3 bases, and the junction held 12 bases outside the gene matches. This receptor was identified in a man aged 50-59 years with acute or convalescent COVID-19. The sample taken for sequencing was peripheral blood. The rearrangement links TRBV29-1 to TRBJ2-3, with 11 bases fitting TRBD1. The CDR3 DNA follows: TGCAGCGTTGTCCCCGCTTTCGGGACAGGGGGTACAGATACGCAGTATTTT. It codes for CSVVPAFGTGGTDTQYF.